What follows is one T cell receptor beta chain and its context. The data originate from a study of lymphopenia after photon versus proton radiotherapy. Clones were sequenced by immunoSEQ multiplex PCR, and TCRdb holds only the in-frame ones, with some missing. The sample carries approximately 53,000 clones, about 92% recorded once. The sample consisted of peripheral blood, taken from a patient treated with photon-based radiotherapy. The receptor was derived from a woman in her forties with cholangiocarcinoma.

CDR3 sequence: CASSQRGSTRGRNIQYF. CDR3 coding DNA: TGTGCCAGCAGCCAGCGGGGAAGCACCAGGGGGCGCAACATTCAGTACTTC. The rearrangement links TRBV7-2 to TRBJ2-4; D might be TRBD1 (8 bases). With 5 bases removed from V and 7 bases from J, the gap between germline ends came to 24 bases. Looked up from germline, CDR1 is SGHTA and CDR2 is FQGNSA. The CDR3 is 17 residues long.